The 30 T cell receptor beta chains in this list originate from one sample, sequenced in a study of cytomegalovirus exposure and HLA in healthy donors. The PCR was carried out with 60 Vbeta primers and 13 Jbeta primers. Profiling relied on immunoSEQ multiplex PCR, and the TCRdb table lists in-frame clones only, not all of them. Seen in this sample are some 64,000 clones; the ten most common clones hold around 1.6%. Input material: PBMCs. The receptor set was obtained from a woman younger than 45 in good health and CMV-seronegative.

The CDR3 here is CASSSRTGGETQYF. CDR3 DNA: TGTGCCAGCAGTTCCCGGACAGGGGGTGAGACCCAGTACTTC. The rearrangement links TRBV6-5 to TRBJ2-5; 10 nucleotides match TRBD1. CDR1 is MNHEY, CDR2 SVGAGI, per germline. This CDR3 is built from 14 residues. With V trimmed by 4 bases and J by 5 bases, 4 bases remained unmatched.

This rearrangement joins TRBV29-1 to TRBJ2-6; D not resolved. This CDR3 spans 13 amino acids. Germline-derived CDR1 and CDR2 are SQVTM and ANQGSEA. V was clipped by 6 bases and J by 2 bases, with 8 bases between them. CDR3 nucleotides: TGCAGCGTCCTTTTAACTGGGGCCAACGTCCTGACTTTC. Amino acids: CSVLLTGANVLTF.

J is TRBJ2-7 and V is TRBV7-9; D unclear. There are 11 residues in the CDR3. The germline V gene has CDR1 SEHNR and CDR2 FQNEAQ (reference sequence). The germline V and J ends were trimmed by 5 bases and 3 bases, with 5 bases remaining between them. The CDR3 nucleotides are TGTGCCAGCAGCCCCATCTACGAGCAGTACTTC. It encodes CASSPIYEQYF.

CDR3 sequence (DNA): TGTGCCAGCAGCGCCAGACAGGGTCCTAACTATGGCTACACCTTC. Translation gives CASSARQGPNYGYTF. This chain links TRBV5-8 with TRBJ1-2; TRBD1 matches at 7 bases. This CDR3 has 15 residues. CDR1 is SGHTS, CDR2 YDEGEE, per germline. V dropped 4 bases and J dropped 0; count of bases not matched to a gene: 6. The whole variable domain, filled in from reference TRBV5-8 and TRBJ1-2, reads EAGVTQSPTHLIKTRGQQATLRCSPISGHTSVYWYQQALGLGLQFLLWYDEGEERNRGNFPPRFSGRQFPNYSSELNVNALELEDSALYLCASSARQGPNYGYTFGSGTRLTVV.

The V gene is TRBV28, the J gene TRBJ1-6, with D possibly being TRBD1 (5 bases). V was trimmed by 6 bases and J by 8 bases, leaving 11 bases between them. CDR1 is MDHEN and CDR2 is SYDVKM in the germline V gene. This CDR3 region has 13 residues. CDR3 bases: TGTGCCAGCAGGGGGACGGGGGATTCACCCCTCCACTTT. Translation gives CASRGTGDSPLHF.

With respect to this clone: This specimen includes other DNA sequences encoding the same CDR3. CDR3 in DNA: TGCGCCAGCAGCCAGACAGGAACCGGGGAGCTGTTTTTT. Translation gives CASSQTGTGELFF. The chain carries TRBV4-3 and TRBJ2-2, with D maybe TRBD1 (6 bases). The V and J ends lost 3 bases and 5 bases respectively, with 7 bases between them. Germline CDR1 is LGHNA and CDR2 is YSLEER. The CDR3 is 13 amino acids.

The chain has TRBV9 and TRBJ2-1; 9 positions agree with TRBD1. The CDR3 loop spans 15 amino acids. V lost 0 bases and J lost 7; bases outside the gene matches: 5. Germline CDR1 reads SGDLS; CDR2 reads YYNGEE. In DNA, the CDR3 is TGTGCCAGCAGCGTAGTAACAGGGGGCTTGAATGAGCAGTTCTTC. This gives the protein CASSVVTGGLNEQFF. Using reference TRBV9 and TRBJ2-1 for the parts outside the CDR3, the full variable domain is DSGVTQTPKHLITATGQRVTLRCSPRSGDLSVYWYQQSLDQGLQFLIQYYNGEERAKGNILERFSAQQFPDLHSELNLSSLELGDSALYFCASSVVTGGLNEQFFGPGTRLTVL.

The chain employs TRBV5-6 and TRBJ2-1, with D possibly being TRBD2 (6 bases). Germline CDR1 reads SGHDT; CDR2 reads YYEEEE. This CDR3 region has 13 residues. V was clipped by 0 bases and J by 7 bases, with 8 bases between them. This CDR3 is CASSLGRGNEQFF. The CDR3, as DNA: TGTGCCAGCAGCTTGGGGCGGGGAAATGAGCAGTTCTTC.

The chain is built from TRBV20-1 and TRBJ2-5; a possible D gene is TRBD2 (5 bases). The germline V gene encodes CDR1 DFQATT and CDR2 SNEGSKA (reference sequence). V lost 6 bases and J 5 bases, leaving 10 bases between the germline ends. This CDR3 region has 11 residues. CDR3 in DNA: TGCAGTGCGCAGCGGTCGGAGACCCAGTACTTC. Translating gives CSAQRSETQYF.

Concerning this clone itself: A junction boundary mismatches the germline segment, possibly from a read error. This rearrangement joins TRBV7-2 to TRBJ1-1; 8 bases match TRBD1. The CDR3 covers 14 residues. Looked up from germline, CDR1 is SGHTA and CDR2 is FQGNSA. The CDR3 is CASSLGTGNTEDFF. The CDR3 DNA sequence: TGTGCCAGCAGCTTAGGGACAGGGAACACTGAAGATTTCTTT.

The gene calls are TRBV19 and TRBJ2-3; no clear D gene. V was trimmed by 6 bases and J by 4 bases, leaving 11 bases between them. The CDR3 is 13 amino acids. From germline, CDR1 is LNHDA and CDR2 SQIVND (reference sequence). The CDR3 nucleotides read TGTGCCAGTAGACCGCCCACTTCAGATACGCAGTATTTT. It specifies CASRPPTSDTQYF.

The chain couples TRBV4-3 to TRBJ2-1; TRBD2 matches at 7 bases. In germline, CDR1 is LGHNA, CDR2 YSLEER. Losses at the gene ends were 0 bases for V and 3 bases for J; bases not matched to a gene: 5. The CDR3 consists of 16 residues. CDR3 coding DNA: TGCGCCAGCAGCCAAGACCCAGCGGGGCGCTACAATGAGCAGTTCTTC. Amino acids: CASSQDPAGRYNEQFF.

V and J are TRBV4-3 and TRBJ2-1; tentatively, D is TRBD2 (6 bases). The CDR3 is 16 amino acids. Per germline, CDR1 LGHNA and CDR2 YSLEER. V was shortened by 0 bases and J by 7 bases, with 16 bases between the two germline ends. This chain's CDR3 is CASSQDWAPGRNEQFF. The DNA for the CDR3 is TGCGCCAGCAGCCAAGATTGGGCCCCGGGGAGGAATGAGCAGTTCTTC.

The chain links TRBV4-1 to TRBJ2-1; D is uncertain. The CDR3 is 16 residues long. Trimming removed 1 base from V and 6 bases from J, with 16 bases in between. Germline V gene sequence: CDR1 MGHRA, CDR2 YSYEKL. For the CDR3, the DNA is TGCGCCAGCAGCCAAGTTAGTCTACCGTTCGGCAATGAGCAGTTCTTC. It translates to CASSQVSLPFGNEQFF.

The chain recombines TRBV6-5 with TRBJ1-2; D remains ambiguous. CDR1 and CDR2 (germline): MNHEY, SVGAGI. The CDR3 is 13 residues long. V lost 2 bases and J lost 8, with 12 bases in between. For the CDR3, the DNA is TGTGCCAGCAGTTACGGAGAGGGCGTAGGCTACACCTTC. Translating gives CASSYGEGVGYTF.

J is TRBJ1-1 and V is TRBV2; TRBD1 is a possible D gene (5 bases). This CDR3 has 14 amino acids. The germline V gene encodes CDR1 SNHLY and CDR2 FYNNEI. V gave up 7 bases and J gave up 1 base, with 13 bases separating them. The CDR3 region is CASNARGRNTEAFF. CDR3 bases: TGTGCCAGCAATGCAAGGGGTCGGAACACTGAAGCTTTCTTT.

The V and J genes are TRBV29-1 and TRBJ2-5; D uncertain. The length of the CDR3 is 11 residues. The germline gives CDR1 SQVTM, CDR2 ANQGSEA. Trimming pared 1 base from V and 3 bases from J, leaving 3 bases between. The DNA of the CDR3 is TGCAGCGTTGAAGTAAAAGAGACCCAGTACTTC. Translating it yields CSVEVKETQYF.

V usage is TRBV4-3 and J usage is TRBJ1-1; tentative D call: TRBD1 (5 bases). The CDR3 is 13 amino acids. The germline V gene encodes CDR1 LGHNA and CDR2 YSLEER. Trimming took off 2 bases at V and 3 bases at J, with 7 bases between the two ends. CDR3 amino acids: CASSQQTDTEAFF. The CDR3 region has the DNA TGCGCCAGCAGCCAACAGACAGACACTGAAGCTTTCTTT.

V is TRBV9 and J is TRBJ2-5, with 10 nucleotides matching TRBD1. The CDR3 has 14 amino acids. Germline V lookup: CDR1 SGDLS, CDR2 YYNGEE. J was trimmed by 5 bases and V by 4 bases; bases with no gene match: 5. The CDR3 coding sequence is TGTGCCAGCAGCTCCGGGACAGGGGTGGAGACCCAGTACTTC. Amino acid sequence: CASSSGTGVETQYF.

The chain has TRBV14 and TRBJ2-3; D is perhaps TRBD2 (6 bases). The germline V gene encodes CDR1 SGHDN and CDR2 FVKESK. There are 14 residues in the CDR3. V lost 5 bases, J lost 1 base, and 10 bases lay in between. The CDR3 spells CASSKLARTDTQYF. The CDR3, as DNA: TGTGCCAGCAGCAAGCTAGCGCGCACAGATACGCAGTATTTT.

J is TRBJ2-1 and V is TRBV13, with TRBD2 identical over 13 bases. V trimming: 3 bases; J trimming: 8 bases; junction bases outside the gene matches: 1. From germline, CDR1 is PRHDT and CDR2 FYEKMQ (reference sequence). The CDR3 loop spans 14 amino acids. DNA of the CDR3: TGTGCCAGCAGCTTGACTAGCGGGGGGTATGAGCAGTTCTTC. Translation: CASSLTSGGYEQFF. The entire variable domain, with the rest obtained from reference TRBV13 and TRBJ2-1, is as follows: AAGVIQSPRHLIKEKRETATLKCYPIPRHDTVYWYQQGPGQDPQFLISFYEKMQSDKGSIPDRFSAQQFSDYHSELNMSSLELGDSALYFCASSLTSGGYEQFFGPGTRLTVL.

The J gene is TRBJ1-5, the V gene TRBV10-3; TRBD1 might be the D (5 bases). Deletions cut 0 bases from V and 5 bases from J, with 14 bases between. CDR1 and CDR2 (germline): ENHRY, SYGVKD. The CDR3 consists of 16 residues. The CDR3 DNA follows: TGTGCCATCAGTGAGTCGACCGGCAGGGAACATCAGCCCCAGCATTTT. It is translated as CAISESTGREHQPQHF.

The genes are TRBV5-1 and TRBJ2-5; 15 bases align to TRBD2. CDR3 length equals 16 residues. Germline V gene lookup returns CDR1 SGHRS and CDR2 YFSETQ. The junction had 7 bases not matched to a gene; V was cut back by 0 bases and J by 10 bases. The CDR3 protein is CASSLGTSGGAKNQYF. CDR3 in DNA: TGCGCCAGCAGCTTGGGGACTAGCGGGGGGGCCAAGAACCAGTACTTC.

V gene TRBV4-2 combines with J gene TRBJ1-1; D might be TRBD1 (5 bases). The germline CDR1 and CDR2 sequences are LGHNA and YNFKEQ. Trimming left V 2 bases short and J 8 bases short, with 21 bases between. The CDR3 is made up of 16 amino acids. DNA of the CDR3: TGTGCCAGCAGCCAATCCGGGGGGTTCCGGGACCTCGAAGCTTTCTTT. The encoded protein is CASSQSGGFRDLEAFF.

V and J are TRBV28 and TRBJ1-5; 7 bases are a match to TRBD1. This CDR3 region has 17 residues. V lost 5 bases, J lost 0 bases, and 10 bases stayed unmatched. Germline assignment: CDR1 MDHEN and CDR2 SYDVKM. The CDR3 reads CASSERTGPVSNQPQHF. CDR3 DNA sequence: TGTGCCAGCAGTGAAAGGACAGGCCCAGTTAGCAATCAGCCCCAGCATTTT.

The chain is built from TRBV6-5 and TRBJ2-7, with a tentative D call TRBD2 (5 bases). Germline V gives CDR1 MNHEY, CDR2 SVGAGI. This CDR3 contains 16 residues. V gave up 4 bases and J gave up 2 bases, with 18 bases separating them. CDR3 in DNA: TGTGCCAGCAGTTTTTCACGGCTTCTTAGCGCCTACGAGCAGTACTTC. Encoded protein: CASSFSRLLSAYEQYF.

This rearrangement joins TRBV2 to TRBJ2-3, with D hard to call. The CDR3 consists of 11 residues. Trimming pared 4 bases from V and 6 bases from J, leaving 5 bases between. CDR1 and CDR2 from the germline V gene are SNHLY and FYNNEI. CDR3 nucleotide sequence: TGTGCCAGCAGTGTGGCCGATACGCAGTATTTT. It yields the protein CASSVADTQYF.

The rearrangement uses TRBV28 and TRBJ2-1; 12 positions match TRBD1. From germline, CDR1 is MDHEN and CDR2 SYDVKM. The CDR3 is 22 residues long. J was trimmed by 2 bases and V by 2 bases; bases with no gene match: 19. The CDR3, as DNA: TGTGCCAGCAGTTTAGGGACAGGGGGCGCAAAGTCATGGCTAGCGGCCTACAATGAGCAGTTCTTC. Translated: CASSLGTGGAKSWLAAYNEQFF.

The CDR3 loop reads CASSFPGQGGEQYF. CDR3 nucleotide sequence: TGCGCCAGCAGCTTCCCGGGACAAGGGGGCGAGCAGTACTTC. The chain is built from TRBV4-1 and TRBJ2-7; D might be TRBD1 (6 bases). Germline-derived CDR1 and CDR2 are MGHRA and YSYEKL. The CDR3 length is 14 residues. Trimming stripped 5 bases from V and 6 bases from J, with 17 bases between.

The chain has TRBV6-5 and TRBJ1-1, with D perhaps matching TRBD1 (5 bases). V lost 5 bases and J lost 3, with 10 bases in between. Germline V gene lookup returns CDR1 MNHEY and CDR2 SVGAGI. The CDR3 sequence is 13 residues long. CDR3 region: CASSRSTDTEAFF. DNA of the CDR3: TGTGCCAGCAGTAGATCGACAGACACTGAAGCTTTCTTT.